The 29 T cell receptor beta chains listed next were all sequenced from one sample in a study of OX40 agonist ivuxolimab in advanced cancers. Sequenced by immunoSEQ multiplex PCR; TCRdb stores in-frame clones only, minus some. The sample yields 15,000 to 20,000 clones, 83% seen once. This sample comprised CD4+ or CD8+ T cells sorted from blood, obtained in a trial of the OX40 agonist ivuxolimab. These TCRs come from an adult with an advanced solid tumor such as melanoma, head and neck, liver or kidney cancer.

The chain is built from TRBV7-2 and TRBJ1-4; no clear D gene. CDR1 and CDR2 (germline): SGHTA, FQGNSA. This CDR3 comprises 13 residues. The V end lost 7 bases, the J end lost 7 bases, and 13 bases lay between the germline ends. For the CDR3, the DNA is TGTGCCAGCAACCGGCGGGGTGGTGAAAAACTGTTTTTT. Its protein is CASNRRGGEKLFF.

The chain carries TRBV2 and TRBJ2-5, with D unresolved. Trimming stripped 6 bases from V and 4 bases from J, with 9 bases between. From germline, CDR1 is SNHLY and CDR2 FYNNEI. The CDR3 is 12 amino acids. For the CDR3, the DNA is TGTGCCAGCAGGAACCCTGGAGAGACCCAGTACTTC. This codes for CASRNPGETQYF.

The V gene is TRBV2, the J gene TRBJ2-7; D is possibly TRBD2 (6 bases). The CDR3 runs 14 residues. Germline V gene sequence: CDR1 SNHLY, CDR2 FYNNEI. V gave up 6 bases and J gave up 3 bases, with 15 bases separating them. CDR3 amino acids: CASRTGLINYEQYF. CDR3 sequence (DNA): TGTGCCAGCAGGACGGGACTGATAAACTACGAGCAGTACTTC.

The rearrangement links TRBV15 to TRBJ2-7; TRBD2 matches 9 bases. This CDR3 comprises 16 residues. Trimming at V came to 2 bases and at J to 7 bases, leaving 12 bases not matched to a gene. Germline V gene data show CDR1 as LNHNV and CDR2 as YYDKDF (reference sequence). CDR3 in DNA: TGTGCCACCAGCAGACCAGTTAGCGGGAGTAAGGAAGAGCAGTACTTC. Translating it yields CATSRPVSGSKEEQYF.

The chain joins TRBV28 to TRBJ1-2; D is undetermined. CDR3 size: 14 residues. CDR1 and CDR2 (germline): MDHEN, SYDVKM. The V end lost 4 bases, the J end lost 4 bases, and 13 bases lay between the germline ends. The DNA of the CDR3 is TGTGCCAGCAGTTCCTGGACGGAATCCTATGGCTACACCTTC. Protein product: CASSSWTESYGYTF.

The rearrangement links TRBV4-1 to TRBJ2-4; 7 nucleotides match TRBD1. CDR1 is MGHRA, CDR2 YSYEKL, per germline. The V gene end was trimmed by 1 base and the J gene end by 8 bases; junction bases not matched to a gene: 5. The CDR3 loop spans 14 amino acids. The DNA for the CDR3 is TGCGCCAGCAGCCAAGCCCTCACAGGGGACATTCAGTACTTC. It yields the protein CASSQALTGDIQYF.

The chain carries TRBV27 and TRBJ2-7; D gene uncertain. Germline V lookup: CDR1 MNHEY, CDR2 SMNVEV (reference sequence). The CDR3 covers 11 residues. The V end lost 6 bases, the J end lost 5 bases, and 8 bases lay between the germline ends. CDR3 sequence reads: CASRTVDEQYF. The CDR3 DNA sequence: TGTGCCAGCAGGACGGTCGACGAGCAGTACTTC.

The chain employs TRBV28 and TRBJ1-3, with a weak D call TRBD1 (6 bases). This CDR3 is 15 amino acids long. Trimming took 2 bases from V and 0 from J, leaving 8 bases between them. The germline CDR1 and CDR2 sequences are MDHEN and SYDVKM. CDR3 sequence (DNA): TGTGCCAGCAGTTTAGACAGGAGCTCTGGAAACACCATATATTTT. Residues: CASSLDRSSGNTIYF. The variable domain in full, with the rest retrieved from reference TRBV28 and TRBJ1-3, is DVKVTQSSRYLVKRTGEKVFLECVQDMDHENMFWYRQDPGLGLRLIYFSYDVKMKEKGDIPEGYSVSREKKERFSLILESASTNQTSMYLCASSLDRSSGNTIYFGEGSWLTVV.

The gene calls are TRBV29-1 and TRBJ1-1; D perhaps matches TRBD1 (5 bases). In germline, CDR1 is SQVTM, CDR2 ANQGSEA. The CDR3 is made up of 13 amino acids. Trimming stripped 6 bases from V and 6 bases from J, with 17 bases between. The chain's CDR3 is CSVRPGEIPEAFF. The CDR3, as DNA: TGCAGCGTACGCCCGGGGGAGATTCCTGAAGCTTTCTTT.

The chain links TRBV7-9 to TRBJ2-3; perhaps TRBD1 as D (5 bases). Trimming took off 5 bases at V and 5 bases at J, with 14 bases between the two ends. The CDR3 contains 14 residues. Germline loops: CDR1 SEHNR, CDR2 FQNEAQ (reference sequence). The CDR3 nucleotides are TGTGCCAGCAGCATACTTACCCAGGGAGATACGCAGTATTTT. It translates to CASSILTQGDTQYF. Full variable domain (rest looked up from reference TRBV7-9 and TRBJ2-3): DTGVSQNPRHKITKRGQNVTFRCDPISEHNRLYWYRQTLGQGPEFLTYFQNEAQLEKSRLLSDRFSAERPKGSFSTLEIQRTEQGDSAMYLCASSILTQGDTQYFGPGTRLTVL.

CDR3 DNA sequence: TGCGCCAGCAGGGGGGCTCCTGGAAACACCATATATTTT. This codes for CASRGAPGNTIYF. The J gene is TRBJ1-3, the V gene TRBV5-1; weak D call: TRBD1 (6 bases). The V gene lost 5 bases and the J gene lost 2 bases, with 8 bases spanning the gap. The CDR3 runs 13 residues. Germline V CDR1 and CDR2: SGHRS, YFSETQ.

The J gene is TRBJ1-2, the V gene TRBV7-2; D unclear. The CDR3 extends over 15 amino acids. V lost 1 base to trimming and J lost 1 base, with 10 bases between them. CDR1 and CDR2 (germline): SGHTA, FQGNSA. The CDR3 region has the DNA TGTGCCAGCAGCTTAGGGTCCCGATTTAACTATGGCTACACCTTC. Its protein product is CASSLGSRFNYGYTF.

This chain links TRBV10-3 with TRBJ1-6, with D possibly being TRBD1 (6 bases). With 3 bases removed from V and 9 bases from J, the gap between germline ends came to 12 bases. CDR3 length equals 14 residues. The germline CDR1 and CDR2 sequences are ENHRY and SYGVKD. This chain's CDR3 is CAISDPRGGSPLHF. CDR3 in DNA: TGTGCCATCAGTGATCCCAGGGGAGGTTCACCCCTCCACTTT.

The J gene is TRBJ1-5, the V gene TRBV13; D gene unclear. The CDR3 loop spans 14 amino acids. Germline assignment: CDR1 PRHDT and CDR2 FYEKMQ (reference sequence). V was pared by 5 bases and J by 7 bases, with 15 bases between. The CDR3 spells CASSTGSIGQPQHF. CDR3 nucleotide sequence: TGTGCCAGCAGCACGGGGTCCATTGGGCAGCCCCAGCATTTT.

The rearrangement uses TRBV5-1 and TRBJ1-3; 9 nucleotides agree with TRBD1. This CDR3 has 14 amino acids. Germline CDR1 reads SGHRS; CDR2 reads YFSETQ. Trimming cost V 4 bases and J 3 bases; bases outside gene matches: 2. The CDR3 DNA is TGCGCCAGCAGCAGGACAGGGGATGGAAACACCATATATTTT. Its protein is CASSRTGDGNTIYF.

CDR3 nucleotide sequence: TGTGCCAGCAGTCGTGACAGGGAGCACGCCTACAATGAGCAGTTCTTC. Its protein is CASSRDREHAYNEQFF. V usage is TRBV5-6 and J usage is TRBJ2-1, with TRBD1 matching over 7 bases. The CDR3 is made up of 16 amino acids. Germline V gene sequence: CDR1 SGHDT, CDR2 YYEEEE. J lost 2 bases, V lost 5 bases, and 10 bases had no gene match.

The chain is built from TRBV10-3 and TRBJ1-2; no reliable D call. The CDR3 runs 15 residues. CDR1 ENHRY and CDR2 SYGVKD come from the germline V gene. Between the trimmed V and J ends, which lost 0 bases and 6 bases, there was a span of 14 bases. The CDR3, as DNA: TGTGCCATCAGTGAGTCGGTTCTGCCGAGGAATGGCTACACCTTC. Its translation: CAISESVLPRNGYTF.

This clone was observed a handful of times. This chain joins TRBV28 and TRBJ1-6; possible D gene TRBD1, 6 bases. There are 14 residues in the CDR3. V lost 5 bases and J 8 bases, leaving 13 bases between the germline ends. Germline V gives CDR1 MDHEN, CDR2 SYDVKM. The CDR3: CASSNRVFDSPLHF. CDR3 DNA sequence: TGTGCCAGCAGTAACAGGGTATTTGATTCACCCCTCCACTTT. The full variable domain, in which reference TRBV28 and TRBJ1-6 provide the parts outside the CDR3, is DVKVTQSSRYLVKRTGEKVFLECVQDMDHENMFWYRQDPGLGLRLIYFSYDVKMKEKGDIPEGYSVSREKKERFSLILESASTNQTSMYLCASSNRVFDSPLHFGNGTRLTVT.

The chain has TRBV10-3 and TRBJ2-1, with D maybe TRBD2 (6 bases). This CDR3 spans 13 amino acids. V was trimmed by 6 bases and J by 5 bases, leaving 11 bases between them. Germline-derived CDR1 and CDR2 are ENHRY and SYGVKD. DNA for the CDR3: TGTGCCATCAGCACTAGCATCGACAATGAGCAGTTCTTC. Translated, it gives CAISTSIDNEQFF.

The chain has TRBV7-3 and TRBJ2-1; tentative D call: TRBD1 (5 bases). Germline lookup yields CDR1 SGHTA and CDR2 FQGTGA. CDR3 length: 15 amino acids. V shed 4 bases and J shed 3 bases, with 13 bases lying between them. DNA for the CDR3: TGTGCCAGCAGCTCCTCTCATGGACACTACAATGAGCAGTTCTTC. Its translation: CASSSSHGHYNEQFF.

This clone is large (0.1 to 1%). This sequence joins TRBV25-1 and TRBJ1-6; no reliable D call. Germline V lookup: CDR1 MGHDK, CDR2 SYGVNS. The CDR3 runs 16 residues. V lost 1 base to trimming and J lost 4 bases, with 11 bases between them. The CDR3 protein is CASSESGRSYNSPLHF. For the CDR3, the DNA is TGTGCCAGCAGTGAATCTGGCAGGTCGTATAATTCACCCCTCCACTTT.

This clone is a singleton in its sample. V usage is TRBV28 and J usage is TRBJ2-1, with 9 nucleotides matching TRBD1. The junction had 6 bases not matched to a gene; V was cut back by 3 bases and J by 3 bases. Per the germline V gene, CDR1 is MDHEN and CDR2 is SYDVKM. This CDR3 region has 16 residues. This CDR3 reads CASSFLGTGNYNEQFF. CDR3 coding DNA: TGTGCCAGCAGTTTTTTGGGGACAGGGAACTACAATGAGCAGTTCTTC.

The chain is built from TRBV7-8 and TRBJ1-4; 8 positions agree with TRBD1. This CDR3 contains 18 residues. The germline CDR1 and CDR2 sequences are SGHVS and FQNEAQ. Trimming cost V 4 bases and J 7 bases; bases outside gene matches: 17. CDR3 protein: CASSSQSFLGQGAEKLFF. The CDR3 DNA is TGTGCCAGCAGCTCGCAATCCTTCCTAGGACAGGGTGCTGAAAAACTGTTTTTT.

This chain connects TRBV7-3 to TRBJ1-1, with D possibly TRBD1 on 5 matching bases. Deletions cut 0 bases from V and 2 bases from J, with 13 bases between. Germline CDR1 and CDR2: SGHTA and FQGTGA. This CDR3 is 16 amino acids long. As DNA, the CDR3 is TGTGCCAGCAGCTTAACGAGGGCAGGGCCAAACACTGAAGCTTTCTTT. Translating gives CASSLTRAGPNTEAFF. Using reference TRBV7-3 and TRBJ1-1 for the parts outside the CDR3, the full variable domain is GAGVSQTPSNKVTEKGKYVELRCDPISGHTALYWYRQSLGQGPEFLIYFQGTGAADDSGLPNDRFFAVRPEGSVSTLKIQRTERGDSAVYLCASSLTRAGPNTEAFFGQGTRLTVV.

CDR3 in DNA: TGCAGCGTTGCGGGACACCTTTCGAACACCGGGGAGCTGTTTTTT. It translates to CSVAGHLSNTGELFF. The rearrangement uses TRBV29-1 and TRBJ2-2, with D possibly being TRBD1 (6 bases). The CDR3 loop spans 15 amino acids. Trimming pared 4 bases from V and 0 bases from J, leaving 12 bases between. Germline CDR1 is SQVTM and CDR2 is ANQGSEA.

V usage is TRBV7-2 and J usage is TRBJ1-2; tentative D call: TRBD1 (5 bases). The ends were cut back, 2 bases at V and 4 bases at J, with 14 bases in the middle. The germline CDR1 and CDR2 sequences are SGHTA and FQGNSA. CDR3 length: 15 residues. The CDR3: CASSLNAGRVYGYTF. Written as DNA, the CDR3 is TGTGCCAGCAGCTTAAATGCCGGCAGGGTCTATGGCTACACCTTC. Together with reference TRBV7-2 and TRBJ1-2, the CDR3 gives the full variable domain: GAGVSQSPSNKVTEKGKDVELRCDPISGHTALYWYRQSLGQGLEFLIYFQGNSAPDKSGLPSDRFSAERTGGSVSTLTIQRTQQEDSAVYLCASSLNAGRVYGYTFGSGTRLTVV.

The genes are TRBV7-9 and TRBJ1-1; D perhaps matches TRBD1 (6 bases). In germline, CDR1 is SEHNR, CDR2 FQNEAQ (reference sequence). The CDR3 has 14 amino acids. With 5 bases removed from V and 0 bases from J, the gap between germline ends came to 10 bases. This CDR3 reads CASSLDRLNTEAFF. The CDR3 DNA sequence: TGTGCCAGCAGCCTAGACAGGTTGAACACTGAAGCTTTCTTT.

V is TRBV4-1 and J is TRBJ1-2; the D is unclear. CDR1 and CDR2 (germline): MGHRA, YSYEKL. The CDR3 extends over 13 amino acids. The V and J ends lost 4 bases and 4 bases respectively, with 10 bases between them. CDR3 DNA sequence: TGCGCCAGCAGCCCGCTGTTGGGCTATGGCTACACCTTC. Translated, it gives CASSPLLGYGYTF.

The chain recombines TRBV6-1 with TRBJ2-2, with 8 bases that match TRBD1. The CDR3 spans 16 residues. Germline CDR1 is MNHNS and CDR2 is SASEGT. V lost 4 bases and J lost 4; bases outside the gene matches: 8. For the CDR3, the DNA is TGTGCCAGCAGTGTATCGGGACAGGTGGCCACCGGGGAGCTGTTTTTT. Its translation is CASSVSGQVATGELFF.